This entry lists 4 T cell receptor beta chains sequenced from one sample in a study of T cell changes during pregnancy in multiple sclerosis. Assay used: immunoSEQ multiplex PCR; TCRdb lists only in-frame clones, some missing. The sample lists 90,000 to 120,000 clones; 90% to 95% were seen once. The material was peripheral blood, obtained before pregnancy. These receptors all stem from a female donor with multiple sclerosis, enrolled in a pregnancy study.

The genes are TRBV19 and TRBJ2-6; D unclear. The CDR3 sequence is 18 residues long. Trimming left V 9 bases short and J 1 base short, with 22 bases between. Per the germline V gene, CDR1 is LNHDA and CDR2 is SQIVND (reference sequence). Here the CDR3 DNA reads TGTGCCAGCGCCGTACAGCACCGATCTTTTTCTGGGGCCAACGTCCTGACTTTC. The encoded protein is CASAVQHRSFSGANVLTF.

This clone has a single count. The J gene is TRBJ2-4, the V gene TRBV7-9; tentative D call: TRBD2 (5 bases). CDR3 length: 13 residues. The V gene lost 1 base and the J gene lost 6 bases, with 7 bases spanning the gap. CDR1 and CDR2 from the germline V gene are SEHNR and FQNEAQ (reference sequence). CDR3 sequence (DNA): TGTGCCAGCAGCTTAGACAGCGGAAACATTCAGTACTTC. Encoded protein: CASSLDSGNIQYF.

This clone has more than one count but fewer than ten. V gene TRBV4-1 combines with J gene TRBJ2-7, with 12 bases lining up with TRBD1. V shed 3 bases, J shed 5 bases, and the junction held 8 bases outside the gene matches. The CDR3 extends over 16 amino acids. Germline V lookup: CDR1 MGHRA, CDR2 YSYEKL. In DNA form, the CDR3 reads TGCGCCAGCAGCCAGGCTCCGGGACAGGGGGCGGACGAGCAGTACTTC. Translated, it gives CASSQAPGQGADEQYF.

This CDR3 reads CATSRDLSSNEQFF. The CDR3 region has the DNA TGTGCCACCAGCAGAGATTTAAGCTCCAATGAGCAGTTCTTC. This chain uses TRBV15 with TRBJ2-1; the D is unclear. Trimming pared 0 bases from V and 6 bases from J, leaving 9 bases between. The CDR3 sequence is 14 residues long. In germline, CDR1 is LNHNV, CDR2 YYDKDF (reference sequence).